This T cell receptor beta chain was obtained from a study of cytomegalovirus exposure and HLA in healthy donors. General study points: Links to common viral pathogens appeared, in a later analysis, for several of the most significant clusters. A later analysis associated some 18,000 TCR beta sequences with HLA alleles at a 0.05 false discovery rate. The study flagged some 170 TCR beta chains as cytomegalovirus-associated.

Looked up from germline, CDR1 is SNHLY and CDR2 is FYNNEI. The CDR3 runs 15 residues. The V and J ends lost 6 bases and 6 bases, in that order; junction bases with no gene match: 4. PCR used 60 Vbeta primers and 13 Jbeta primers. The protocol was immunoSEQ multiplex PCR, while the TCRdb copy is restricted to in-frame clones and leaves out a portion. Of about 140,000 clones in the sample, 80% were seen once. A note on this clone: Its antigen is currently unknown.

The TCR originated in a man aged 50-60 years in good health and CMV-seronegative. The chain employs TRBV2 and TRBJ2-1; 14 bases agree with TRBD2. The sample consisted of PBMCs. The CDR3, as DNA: TGTGCCAGCAGAGCGGGACTAGCGGGAGCCAATGAGCAGTTCTTC. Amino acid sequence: CASRAGLAGANEQFF. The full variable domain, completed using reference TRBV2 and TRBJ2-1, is EPEVTQTPSHQVTQMGQEVILRCVPISNHLYFYWYRQILGQKVEFLVSFYNNEISEKSEIFDDQFSVERPDGSNFTLKIRSTKLEDSAMYFCASRAGLAGANEQFFGPGTRLTVL.